In this sample, the clone carrying this T cell receptor beta chain turned up once. The study recruited people aged about 18 to 89 years across about 25 US areas. Categorization into cohorts depended on clinical history that participants reported. The data originate from a study of blood T cell repertoires in COVID-19. Study-wide background: Acute and convalescent COVID-19 samples came from the United States, Italy and Spain.

Original processing methods: Amplification with reference gene primers provided the estimates of nucleated cell counts. Sequencing used immunoSEQ multiplex PCR; TCRdb keeps in-frame clones, though not all of them. V, J and clone size reflect that table, while D and trimming were determined from the DNA. The profile shows about 400,000 clones, approximately 88% of them singletons. The V segment lost 5 bases and the J segment 4 bases; nucleotides outside the gene matches: 8. Germline V gene data show CDR1 as SGHAT and CDR2 as FQNNGV. The CDR3 extends over 16 amino acids. The source material was PBMCs or T cells enriched from blood (not recorded which). The clonotype was recovered from a woman aged 40 to 49 with acute COVID-19. The rearrangement uses TRBV11-2 and TRBJ2-1; 10 bases fit TRBD1. The CDR3, as DNA: TGTGCCAGCAGCCCCCGCCGGGACAGGGGATACAATGAGCAGTTCTTC. This codes for CASSPRRDRGYNEQFF.